This T cell receptor (beta chain) is from a study of blood T cell repertoires in COVID-19. The CDR3 covers 14 residues. Germline loops: CDR1 SGHNT, CDR2 YENEEA. V shed 5 bases and J shed 0 bases, with 10 bases lying between them. In the authors' workflow: Amplifying reference gene primers gave estimates of nucleated cell counts. Here immunoSEQ multiplex PCR was the method, and the copy in TCRdb shows in-frame clones only, minus some. V and J calls and clone size are given by that table; D and trimming were obtained from the DNA. The sample holds about 170,000 clones, around four fifths seen once. This sequence joins TRBV11-3 and TRBJ1-1, with D hard to call. Sequences were obtained from peripheral blood. This receptor was identified in a man aged 40-50 years who had recovered from COVID-19. Here the CDR3 reads CASSPEAMNTEAFF. The CDR3 DNA reads as TGTGCCAGCAGCCCAGAGGCCATGAACACTGAAGCTTTCTTT. The whole variable domain, filled in from reference TRBV11-3 and TRBJ1-1, reads EAGVVQSPRYKIIEKKQPVAFWCNPISGHNTLYWYLQNLGQGPELLIRYENEEAVDDSQLPKDRFSAERLKGVDSTLKIQPAELGDSAVYLCASSPEAMNTEAFFGQGTRLTVV.